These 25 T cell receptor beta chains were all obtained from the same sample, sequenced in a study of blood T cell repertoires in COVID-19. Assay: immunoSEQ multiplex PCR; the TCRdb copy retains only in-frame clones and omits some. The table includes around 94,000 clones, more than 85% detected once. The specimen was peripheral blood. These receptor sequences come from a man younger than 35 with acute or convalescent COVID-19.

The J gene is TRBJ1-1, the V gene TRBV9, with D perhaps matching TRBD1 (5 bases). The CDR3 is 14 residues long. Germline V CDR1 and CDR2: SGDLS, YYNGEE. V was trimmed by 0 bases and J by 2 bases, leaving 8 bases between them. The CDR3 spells CASSVEGSNTEAFF. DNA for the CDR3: TGTGCCAGCAGCGTAGAGGGGTCCAACACTGAAGCTTTCTTT.

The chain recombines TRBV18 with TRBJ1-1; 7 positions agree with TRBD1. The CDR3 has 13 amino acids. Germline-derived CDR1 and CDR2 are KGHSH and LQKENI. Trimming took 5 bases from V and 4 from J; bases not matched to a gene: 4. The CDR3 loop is CASSSTGVTEAFF. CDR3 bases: TGTGCCAGCTCATCCACAGGGGTCACTGAAGCTTTCTTT.

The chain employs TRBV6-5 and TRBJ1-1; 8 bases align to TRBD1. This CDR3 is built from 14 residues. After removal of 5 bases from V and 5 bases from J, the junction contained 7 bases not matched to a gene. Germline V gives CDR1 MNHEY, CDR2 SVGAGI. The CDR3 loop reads CASSQQGVGTEAFF. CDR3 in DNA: TGTGCCAGCAGTCAACAGGGGGTTGGGACTGAAGCTTTCTTT.

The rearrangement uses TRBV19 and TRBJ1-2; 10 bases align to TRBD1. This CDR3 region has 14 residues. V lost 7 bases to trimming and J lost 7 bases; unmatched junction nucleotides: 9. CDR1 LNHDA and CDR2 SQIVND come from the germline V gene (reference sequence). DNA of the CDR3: TGTGCCAGTACCTCCGGACAGGGGGACAGTGGCTACACCTTC. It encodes CASTSGQGDSGYTF.

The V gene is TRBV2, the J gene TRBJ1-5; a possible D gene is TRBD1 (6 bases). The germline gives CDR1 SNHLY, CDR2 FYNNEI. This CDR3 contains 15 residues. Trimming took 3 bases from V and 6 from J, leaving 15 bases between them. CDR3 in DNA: TGTGCCAGCAGTGAGGCCGAAGGGGGAGCTCAGCCCCAGCATTTT. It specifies CASSEAEGGAQPQHF.

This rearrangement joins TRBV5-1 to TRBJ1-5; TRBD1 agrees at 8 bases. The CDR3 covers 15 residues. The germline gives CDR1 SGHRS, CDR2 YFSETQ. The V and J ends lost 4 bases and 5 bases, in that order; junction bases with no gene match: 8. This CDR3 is CASSPGQGMYQPQHF. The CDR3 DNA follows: TGCGCCAGCAGCCCCGGACAGGGCATGTATCAGCCCCAGCATTTT.

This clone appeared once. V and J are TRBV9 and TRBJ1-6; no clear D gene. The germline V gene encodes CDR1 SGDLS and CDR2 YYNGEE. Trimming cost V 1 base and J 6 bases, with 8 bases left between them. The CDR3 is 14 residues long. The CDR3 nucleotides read TGTGCCAGCAGCGTAAGAGGAGCTAATTCACCCCTCCACTTT. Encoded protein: CASSVRGANSPLHF.

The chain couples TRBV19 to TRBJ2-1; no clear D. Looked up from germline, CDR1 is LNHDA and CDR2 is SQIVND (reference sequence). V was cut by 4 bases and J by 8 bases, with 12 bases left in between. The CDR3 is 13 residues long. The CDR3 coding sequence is TGTGCCAGTAGTACCCCCAGCCGGGATGAGCAGTTCTTC. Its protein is CASSTPSRDEQFF.

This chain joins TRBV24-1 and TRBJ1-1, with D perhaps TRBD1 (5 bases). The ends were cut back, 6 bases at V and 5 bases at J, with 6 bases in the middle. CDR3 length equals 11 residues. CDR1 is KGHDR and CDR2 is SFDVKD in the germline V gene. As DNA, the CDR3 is TGTGCCACCAGTTCAGGGACTGAAGCTTTCTTT. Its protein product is CATSSGTEAFF.

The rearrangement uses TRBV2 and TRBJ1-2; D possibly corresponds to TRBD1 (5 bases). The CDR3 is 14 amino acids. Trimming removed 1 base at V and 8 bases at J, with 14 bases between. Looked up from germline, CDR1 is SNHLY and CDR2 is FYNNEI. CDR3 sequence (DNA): TGTGCCAGCAGTGAAGAGGGGAGGGGTAGGGGCTACACCTTC. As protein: CASSEEGRGRGYTF.

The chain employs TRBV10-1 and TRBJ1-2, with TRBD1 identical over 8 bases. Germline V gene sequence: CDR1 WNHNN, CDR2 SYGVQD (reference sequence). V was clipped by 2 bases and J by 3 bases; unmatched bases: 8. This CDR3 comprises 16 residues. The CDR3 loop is CASSEGQGMVYYGYTF. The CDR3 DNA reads TGCGCCAGCAGTGAGGGACAGGGAATGGTCTACTATGGCTACACCTTC.

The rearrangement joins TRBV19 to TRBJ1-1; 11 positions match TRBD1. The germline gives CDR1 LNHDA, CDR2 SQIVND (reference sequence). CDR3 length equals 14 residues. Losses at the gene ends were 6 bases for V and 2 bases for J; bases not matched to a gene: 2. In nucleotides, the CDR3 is TGTGCCAGTAGCTGGACAGGGGGCAACACTGAAGCTTTCTTT. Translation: CASSWTGGNTEAFF.

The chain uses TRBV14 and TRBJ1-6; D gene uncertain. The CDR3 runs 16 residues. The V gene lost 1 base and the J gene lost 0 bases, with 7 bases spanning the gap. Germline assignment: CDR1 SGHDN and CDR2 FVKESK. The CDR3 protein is CASSQGPSSYNSPLHF. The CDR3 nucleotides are TGTGCCAGCAGCCAAGGGCCTAGCTCCTATAATTCACCCCTCCACTTT.

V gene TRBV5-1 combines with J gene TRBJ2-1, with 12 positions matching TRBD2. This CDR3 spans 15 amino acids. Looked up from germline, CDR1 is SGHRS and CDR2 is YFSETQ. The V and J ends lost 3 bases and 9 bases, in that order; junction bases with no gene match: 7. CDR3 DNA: TGCGCCAGCAGCTCTAGCGGGGGGGCCCCCAGTGAGCAGTTCTTC. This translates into CASSSSGGAPSEQFF. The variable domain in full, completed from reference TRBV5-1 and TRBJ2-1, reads KAGVTQTPRYLIKTRGQQVTLSCSPISGHRSVSWYQQTPGQGLQFLFEYFSETQRNKGNFPGRFSGRQFSNSRSEMNVSTLELGDSALYLCASSSSGGAPSEQFFGPGTRLTVL.

The CDR3, as DNA: TGTGCCAGCAGCCAACTAGCGGGGGGACGCAATGAGCAGTTCTTC. Its protein product is CASSQLAGGRNEQFF. The chain is built from TRBV6-4 and TRBJ2-1; 12 positions match TRBD2. The junction had 6 bases not matched to a gene; V was cut back by 6 bases and J by 6 bases. Germline assignment: CDR1 MRHNA and CDR2 SNTAGT. The CDR3 runs to 15 residues.

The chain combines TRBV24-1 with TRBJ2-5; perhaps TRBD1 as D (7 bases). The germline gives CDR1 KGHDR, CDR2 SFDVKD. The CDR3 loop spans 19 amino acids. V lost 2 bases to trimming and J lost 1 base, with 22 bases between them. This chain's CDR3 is CATSDSHPRQGGLQETQYF. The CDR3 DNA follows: TGTGCCACCAGTGATTCCCACCCTCGTCAGGGGGGCCTCCAAGAGACCCAGTACTTC.

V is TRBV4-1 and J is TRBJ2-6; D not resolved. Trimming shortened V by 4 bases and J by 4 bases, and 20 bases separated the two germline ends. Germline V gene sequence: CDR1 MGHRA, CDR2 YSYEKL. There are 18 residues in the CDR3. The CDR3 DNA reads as TGCGCCAGCAGCCCCCCGTTTAGCTCTTGGGTGGGGGCCAACGTCCTGACTTTC. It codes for CASSPPFSSWVGANVLTF.

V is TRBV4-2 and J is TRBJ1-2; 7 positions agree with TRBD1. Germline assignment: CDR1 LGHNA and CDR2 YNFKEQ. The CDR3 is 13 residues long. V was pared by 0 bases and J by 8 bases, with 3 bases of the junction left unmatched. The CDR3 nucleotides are TGTGCCAGCAGCCAAGATGACAGGGAAGGCTACACCTTC. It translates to CASSQDDREGYTF.

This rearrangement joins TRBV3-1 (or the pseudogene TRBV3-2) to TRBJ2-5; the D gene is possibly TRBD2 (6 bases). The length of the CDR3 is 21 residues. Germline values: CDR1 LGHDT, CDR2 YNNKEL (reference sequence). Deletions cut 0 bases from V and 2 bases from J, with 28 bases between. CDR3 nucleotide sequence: TGTGCCAGCAGCCAAGATGTATCCGGGAGCTTGGGAAGGGGAGCGCAAGAGACCCAGTACTTC. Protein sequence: CASSQDVSGSLGRGAQETQYF.

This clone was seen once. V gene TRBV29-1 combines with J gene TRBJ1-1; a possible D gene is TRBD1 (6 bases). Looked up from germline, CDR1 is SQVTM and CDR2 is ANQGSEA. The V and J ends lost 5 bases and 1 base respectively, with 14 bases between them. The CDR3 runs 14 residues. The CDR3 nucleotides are TGCAGCGTTTACGGGACACGTTCGAACACTGAAGCTTTCTTT. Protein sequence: CSVYGTRSNTEAFF.

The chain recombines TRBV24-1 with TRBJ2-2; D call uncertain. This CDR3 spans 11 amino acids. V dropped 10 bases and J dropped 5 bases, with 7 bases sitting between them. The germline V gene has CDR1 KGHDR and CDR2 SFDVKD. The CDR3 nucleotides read TGTGCCACACGGTCGACCGGGGAGCTGTTTTTT. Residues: CATRSTGELFF.

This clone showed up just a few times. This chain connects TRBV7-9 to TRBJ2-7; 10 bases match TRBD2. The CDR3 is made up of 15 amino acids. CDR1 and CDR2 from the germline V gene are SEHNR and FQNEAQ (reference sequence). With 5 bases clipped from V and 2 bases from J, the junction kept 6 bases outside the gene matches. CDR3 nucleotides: TGTGCCAGCAGCCCTAGCGGGAGCGGAGCCTACGAGCAGTACTTC. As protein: CASSPSGSGAYEQYF. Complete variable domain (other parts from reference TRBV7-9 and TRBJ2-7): DTGVSQNPRHKITKRGQNVTFRCDPISEHNRLYWYRQTLGQGPEFLTYFQNEAQLEKSRLLSDRFSAERPKGSFSTLEIQRTEQGDSAMYLCASSPSGSGAYEQYFGPGTRLTVT.

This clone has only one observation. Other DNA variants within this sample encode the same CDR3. The CDR3 sequence is CASSYSGGSGANVLTF. As DNA, the CDR3 is TGTGCCAGCAGTTACTCGGGGGGCTCTGGGGCCAACGTCCTGACTTTC. The chain employs TRBV6-5 and TRBJ2-6, with D tentatively TRBD2 (6 bases). Looked up from germline, CDR1 is MNHEY and CDR2 is SVGAGI. This CDR3 has 16 amino acids. V lost 0 bases to trimming and J lost 0 bases, with 6 bases between them.

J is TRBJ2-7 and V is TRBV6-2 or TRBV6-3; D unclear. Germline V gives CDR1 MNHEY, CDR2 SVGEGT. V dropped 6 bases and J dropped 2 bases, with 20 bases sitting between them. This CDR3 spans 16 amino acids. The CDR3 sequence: CASRYEWVLGAYEQYF. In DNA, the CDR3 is TGTGCCAGCAGGTACGAGTGGGTCCTGGGCGCCTACGAGCAGTACTTC.

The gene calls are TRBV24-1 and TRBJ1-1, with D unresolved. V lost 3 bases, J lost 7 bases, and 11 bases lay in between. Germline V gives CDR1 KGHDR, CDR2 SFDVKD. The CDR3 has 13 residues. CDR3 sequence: CATSDAGRGEAFF. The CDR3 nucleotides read TGTGCCACCAGTGATGCCGGACGGGGTGAAGCTTTCTTT.